This is a list of T cell receptor beta chains from one sample in a study of human thymus T cells. Measured with immunoSEQ multiplex PCR; TCRdb has only the in-frame clones, and not every one. The sample consists of 55,000 to 85,000 clones, roughly 96% of them appearing once. Material: thymus tissue. These receptors were taken from a girl under three years old with a congenital heart defect but otherwise immunologically healthy. CDR3s include the opening cysteine and the closing phenylalanine or tryptophan. Each record gives: V gene, J gene, D gene, CDR3 protein, CDR3 DNA. The D gene is left open where the match is weak.

>TRBV28|TRBJ2-2|TRBD2
CASSLGGRAGELFF
TGTGCCAGCAGTTTGGGCGGGAGAGCCGGGGAGCTGTTTTTT
>TRBV6-5|TRBJ1-3|NA
CASSYSAGPGNTIYF
TGTGCCAGCAGTTACTCTGCCGGGCCCGGAAACACCATATATTTT
>TRBV5-4|TRBJ1-2|NA
CASSWDGDNYGYTF
TGTGCCAGCAGTTGGGACGGAGACAACTATGGCTACACCTTC
>TRBV7-6|TRBJ2-5|NA
CASSLISWGVGNEETQYF
TGTGCCAGCAGCCTAATCTCCTGGGGAGTGGGGAACGAAGAGACCCAGTACTTC
>TRBV27|TRBJ1-5|TRBD1
CASSFIRDRVNQPQHF
TGTGCCAGCAGTTTTATTCGGGACAGAGTCAATCAGCCCCAGCATTTT
>TRBV5-1|TRBJ1-5|NA
CASSLGGRDSNQPQHF
TGCGCCAGCAGCTTGGGCGGGCGGGATAGCAATCAGCCCCAGCATTTT
>TRBV29-1|TRBJ1-4|TRBD1
CSVEDRANEKLFF
TGCAGCGTAGAGGACAGGGCCAATGAAAAACTGTTTTTT
>TRBV5-1|TRBJ1-2|TRBD1
CASSSGRWDRVDYGYTF
TGCGCCAGCAGCTCAGGGAGATGGGACAGGGTGGACTATGGCTACACCTTC
>TRBV19|TRBJ2-7|TRBD1
CASSLGLDGTGVPYEQYF
TGTGCCAGTAGCCTGGGGCTAGACGGGACAGGGGTTCCCTACGAGCAGTACTTC
>TRBV18|TRBJ2-6|TRBD1
CASSRDGDRIPPGANVLTF
TGTGCCAGCTCAAGGGACGGGGACAGGATCCCCCCTGGGGCCAACGTCCTGACTTTC